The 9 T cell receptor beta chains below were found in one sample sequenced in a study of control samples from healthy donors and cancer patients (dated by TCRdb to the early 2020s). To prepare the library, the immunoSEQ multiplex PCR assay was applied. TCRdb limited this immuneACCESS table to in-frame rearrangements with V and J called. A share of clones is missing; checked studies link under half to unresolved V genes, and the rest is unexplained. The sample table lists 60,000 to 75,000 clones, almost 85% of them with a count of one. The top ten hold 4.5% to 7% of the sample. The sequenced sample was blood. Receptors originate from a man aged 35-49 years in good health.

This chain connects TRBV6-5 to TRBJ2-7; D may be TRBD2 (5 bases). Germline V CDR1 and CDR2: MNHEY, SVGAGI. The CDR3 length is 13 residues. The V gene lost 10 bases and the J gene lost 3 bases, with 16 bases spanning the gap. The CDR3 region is CATAEDFYYEQYF. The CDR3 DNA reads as TGTGCCACCGCAGAGGACTTTTACTACGAGCAGTACTTC.

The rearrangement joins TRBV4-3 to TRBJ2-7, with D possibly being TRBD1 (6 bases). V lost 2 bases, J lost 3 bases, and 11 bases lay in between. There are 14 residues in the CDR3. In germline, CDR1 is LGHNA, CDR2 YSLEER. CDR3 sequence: CASSQYGDNYEQYF. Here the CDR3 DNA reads TGCGCCAGCAGCCAATACGGGGACAACTACGAGCAGTACTTC.

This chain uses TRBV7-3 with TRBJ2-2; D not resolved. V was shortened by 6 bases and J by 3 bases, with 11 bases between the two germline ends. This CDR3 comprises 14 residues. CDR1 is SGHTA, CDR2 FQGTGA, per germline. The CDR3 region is CASSPDGDTGELFF. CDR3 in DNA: TGTGCCAGCAGTCCTGACGGAGACACCGGGGAGCTGTTTTTT.

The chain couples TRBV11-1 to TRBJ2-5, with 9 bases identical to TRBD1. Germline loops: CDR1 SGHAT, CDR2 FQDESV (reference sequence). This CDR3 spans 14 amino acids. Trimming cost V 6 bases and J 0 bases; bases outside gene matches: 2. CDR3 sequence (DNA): TGTGCCAGCAGACGGACAGGGGACCAAGAGACCCAGTACTTC. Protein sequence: CASRRTGDQETQYF. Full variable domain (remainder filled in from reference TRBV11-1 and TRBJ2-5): EAEVAQSPRYKITEKSQAVAFWCDPISGHATLYWYRQILGQGPELLVQFQDESVVDDSQLPKDRFSAERLKGVDSTLKIQPAELGDSAMYLCASRRTGDQETQYFGPGTRLLVL.

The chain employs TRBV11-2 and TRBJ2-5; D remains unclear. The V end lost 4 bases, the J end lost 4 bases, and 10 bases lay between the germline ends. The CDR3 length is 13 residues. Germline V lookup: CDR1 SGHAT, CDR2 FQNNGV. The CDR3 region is CASSWDVLETQYF. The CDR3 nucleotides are TGTGCCAGCAGCTGGGATGTCCTAGAGACCCAGTACTTC.

The CDR3 DNA follows: TGTGCCAGCAGCTTATTGGGGGGGCTCATCACTGAAGCTTTCTTT. Translating gives CASSLLGGLITEAFF. The chain combines TRBV11-2 with TRBJ1-1; D perhaps matches TRBD1 (6 bases). Trimming pared 2 bases from V and 4 bases from J, leaving 14 bases between. Germline V CDR1 and CDR2: SGHAT, FQNNGV. CDR3 size: 15 residues.

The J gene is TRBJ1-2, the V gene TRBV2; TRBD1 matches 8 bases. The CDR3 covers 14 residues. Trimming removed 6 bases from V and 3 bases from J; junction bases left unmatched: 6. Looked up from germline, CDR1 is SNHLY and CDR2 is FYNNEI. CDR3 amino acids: CASSARGRHYGYTF. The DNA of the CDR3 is TGTGCCAGCAGCGCCAGGGGGCGTCACTATGGCTACACCTTC.

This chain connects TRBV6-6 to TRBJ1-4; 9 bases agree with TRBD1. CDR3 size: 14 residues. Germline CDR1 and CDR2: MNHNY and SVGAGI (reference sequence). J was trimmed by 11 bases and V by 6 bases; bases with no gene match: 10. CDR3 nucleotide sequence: TGTGCCAGCAGCCCGGACAGGGGCCCGAGTAAACTGTTTTTT. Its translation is CASSPDRGPSKLFF.

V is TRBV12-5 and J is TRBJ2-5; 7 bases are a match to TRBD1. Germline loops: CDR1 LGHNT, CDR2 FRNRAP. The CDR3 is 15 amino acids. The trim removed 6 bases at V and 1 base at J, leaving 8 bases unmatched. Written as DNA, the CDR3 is TGTGCTAGTGGGCGACAGGGACCCATCCAAGAGACCCAGTACTTC. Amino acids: CASGRQGPIQETQYF.